Below, 23 T cell receptor beta chains from the same sample are listed, as sequenced in a study of T cells in Graves' hyperthyroidism and ophthalmopathy. It was RNA transcripts that yielded the amplified TCR beta CDR3 regions. The HTBI primer set drove a first-round RT-PCR of the TCR CDR3. TCRdb re-analysed the multiplex PCR reads in MiXCR, keeping a single row per CDR3 protein. The sample shows about 460,000 distinct CDR3 sequences, around a fifth of them seen only once. Sequencing was performed on blood. The receptors were gathered from a woman in her 70s with Graves' ophthalmopathy.

This clonotype showed up just a few times. This chain links TRBV18 with TRBJ1-2; possible D gene TRBD1, 5 bases. Germline V gene data show CDR1 as KGHSH and CDR2 as LQKENI. CDR3 length: 14 residues. Trimming removed 8 bases at V and 0 bases at J, with 13 bases between. The CDR3 DNA is TGTGCCAGCCTCGGGACCCAATCTAACTATGGCTACACCTTC. It is translated as CASLGTQSNYGYTF.

The rearrangement links TRBV28 to TRBJ2-5, with 7 bases fitting TRBD2. The V segment lost 6 bases and the J segment 5 bases; nucleotides outside the gene matches: 6. The CDR3 contains 13 residues. Germline values: CDR1 MDHEN, CDR2 SYDVKM. The CDR3 DNA reads as TGTGCCAGCAGAGTGGGGGGGGGGGAGACCCAGTACTTC. This codes for CASRVGGGETQYF.

The genes are TRBV5-5 and TRBJ2-1, with D perhaps matching TRBD1 or TRBD2 (5 bases each). V shed 0 bases and J shed 9 bases, with 16 bases lying between them. The germline V gene encodes CDR1 SGHKS and CDR2 YYEKEE (reference sequence). CDR3 size: 15 residues. CDR3 DNA sequence: TGTGCCAGCAGCTTGGAAAGGGGAGCTCGGGGTGAGCAGTTCTTC. Amino acid sequence: CASSLERGARGEQFF.

DNA for the CDR3: TGTGCCAGCAGCTTCGGCTCTTTGGTATCTCAGCCCCAGCATTTT. It codes for CASSFGSLVSQPQHF. The V gene is TRBV5-8, the J gene TRBJ1-5; D is unclear. The CDR3 runs 15 residues. V dropped 2 bases and J dropped 6 bases, with 15 bases sitting between them. Germline-derived CDR1 and CDR2 are SGHTS and YDEGEE.

In its sample, this clonotype was seen a few times. The chain combines TRBV11-2 with TRBJ2-4; D is unresolved. The CDR3 has 15 amino acids. CDR1 and CDR2 from the germline V gene are SGHAT and FQNNGV. Deletions cut 0 bases from V and 6 bases from J, with 12 bases between. The CDR3 coding sequence is TGTGCCAGCAGCTTAGAATCCGCCTGGGGAAACATTCAGTACTTC. It translates to CASSLESAWGNIQYF.

Here the CDR3 reads CASSQKTSGSREQYF. In nucleotides, the CDR3 is TGTGCCAGCAGCCAAAAGACTAGCGGGAGTAGGGAGCAGTACTTC. The chain is built from TRBV3-1 and TRBJ2-7; 12 nucleotides agree with TRBD2. Germline V gene sequence: CDR1 LGHDT, CDR2 YNNKEL (reference sequence). V was pared by 2 bases and J by 7 bases, with 6 bases of the junction left unmatched. The CDR3 sequence is 15 residues long.

The CDR3 sequence is CASSRASGGPYEQYF. The CDR3 nucleotides read TGTGCCAGCAGCCGAGCTAGCGGGGGACCCTACGAGCAGTACTTC. J is TRBJ2-7 and V is TRBV3-1; 10 nucleotides align to TRBD2. The length of the CDR3 is 15 residues. The germline V gene has CDR1 LGHDT and CDR2 YNNKEL (reference sequence). The V gene end was trimmed by 4 bases and the J gene end by 2 bases; junction bases not matched to a gene: 5.

The chain links TRBV28 to TRBJ1-4, with a weak D call TRBD1 (5 bases). Trimming left V 5 bases short and J 3 bases short, with 16 bases between. Germline loops: CDR1 MDHEN, CDR2 SYDVKM. CDR3 length: 16 residues. The CDR3 loop reads CASSNPGGGANEKLFF. Written as DNA, the CDR3 is TGTGCCAGCAGTAACCCGGGGGGGGGGGCTAATGAAAAACTGTTTTTT.

Only a few counts were recorded for this clonotype. The chain joins TRBV5-1 to TRBJ1-5; D gene uncertain. Trimming took off 7 bases at V and 4 bases at J, with 18 bases between the two ends. The CDR3 is 15 amino acids. Germline V gene sequence: CDR1 SGHRS, CDR2 YFSETQ. The CDR3 DNA is TGCGCCAGCTCACAAATGCCGGGCCAAAATCAGCCCCAGCATTTT. Translating it yields CASSQMPGQNQPQHF.

This clonotype showed up just a few times. The chain joins TRBV7-2 to TRBJ2-2; TRBD2 matches 10 bases. Germline V gives CDR1 SGHTA, CDR2 FQGNSA. The CDR3 loop spans 17 amino acids. The junction had 13 bases not matched to a gene; V was cut back by 6 bases and J by 6 bases. DNA of the CDR3: TGTGCCAGCAGATCCCGAGCGGGGGGACTAGCGCCCGGGGAGCTGTTTTTT. Translating gives CASRSRAGGLAPGELFF. Filled out from reference TRBV7-2 and TRBJ2-2, the complete variable domain reads GAGVSQSPSNKVTEKGKDVELRCDPISGHTALYWYRQSLGQGLEFLIYFQGNSAPDKSGLPSDRFSAERTGGSVSTLTIQRTQQEDSAVYLCASRSRAGGLAPGELFFGEGSRLTVL.

This clonotype was found many times. The chain carries TRBV6-2 or TRBV6-3 and TRBJ2-1; the match to TRBD2 covers 12 bases. The germline CDR1 and CDR2 sequences are MNHEY and SVGEGT. V shed 2 bases and J 8 bases; nucleotides not matched to a gene: 13. The CDR3 contains 18 residues. Here the CDR3 DNA reads TGTGCCAGCAGTTACGAGGCCCTGACTAGCGGGAGTAGTGATGAGCAGTTCTTC. Residues: CASSYEALTSGSSDEQFF.

V gene TRBV25-1 combines with J gene TRBJ2-7; 8 nucleotides line up with TRBD2. Germline trimming cut 5 bases from V and 3 bases from J; bases unmatched to any gene: 6. Germline CDR1 reads MGHDK; CDR2 reads SYGVNS. The CDR3 covers 14 residues. CDR3 in amino acids: CASSSAGGLYEQYF. The CDR3 DNA is TGTGCCAGCAGTTCGGCGGGAGGCCTCTACGAGCAGTACTTC.

This clonotype occurred many times. This rearrangement joins TRBV20-1 to TRBJ1-2; D gene uncertain. The CDR3 covers 10 residues. V was clipped by 3 bases and J by 5 bases, with 4 bases between them. Germline lookup yields CDR1 DFQATT and CDR2 SNEGSKA (reference sequence). The CDR3 sequence: CSASLYGYTF. DNA of the CDR3: TGCAGTGCTAGTTTGTATGGCTACACCTTC.

The chain recombines TRBV6-1 with TRBJ1-3; weak D call: TRBD1 (5 bases). V was pared by 2 bases and J by 2 bases, with 7 bases between. This CDR3 contains 14 residues. The germline CDR1 and CDR2 sequences are MNHNS and SASEGT. This chain's CDR3 is CASSEQTAGNTIYF. CDR3 bases: TGTGCCAGCAGTGAACAGACAGCTGGAAACACCATATATTTT.

This clonotype was counted between two and nine times. The chain uses TRBV9 and TRBJ2-7; possibly TRBD2 for D (5 bases). Germline-derived CDR1 and CDR2 are SGDLS and YYNGEE. This CDR3 region has 14 residues. Trimming removed 4 bases at V and 4 bases at J, with 15 bases between. The DNA of the CDR3 is TGTGCCAGCAGCCCATGGGAGCATTTGTACGAGCAGTACTTC. It is translated as CASSPWEHLYEQYF.

The J gene is TRBJ2-7, the V gene TRBV30, with D unclear. Germline assignment: CDR1 GTSNPN and CDR2 SVGIG (reference sequence). The CDR3 covers 11 residues. V shed 7 bases and J shed 0 bases, with 7 bases lying between them. The CDR3, as DNA: TGTGCCTACATTGTCTCCTACGAGCAGTACTTC. Protein sequence: CAYIVSYEQYF.

This clonotype has a handful of counts. The genes are TRBV18 and TRBJ2-5; D not resolved. The V end was cut by 1 base, the J end by 5 bases, with 14 bases between. The CDR3 consists of 15 residues. Germline-derived CDR1 and CDR2 are KGHSH and LQKENI. Written as DNA, the CDR3 is TGTGCCAGCTCACCACAACGAGCTGGTGGGGAGACCCAGTACTTC. It encodes CASSPQRAGGETQYF.

V usage is TRBV4-2 and J usage is TRBJ2-5; unclear D gene. The germline V and J ends were trimmed by 3 bases and 0 bases, with 11 bases remaining between them. This CDR3 has 15 amino acids. CDR1 and CDR2 (germline): LGHNA, YNFKEQ. In nucleotides, the CDR3 is TGTGCCAGCAGCCATGCACCGGCGTACCAAGAGACCCAGTACTTC. It codes for CASSHAPAYQETQYF.

This chain uses TRBV10-3 with TRBJ2-7; D remains unclear. V dropped 7 bases and J dropped 5 bases, with 9 bases sitting between them. The germline V gene encodes CDR1 ENHRY and CDR2 SYGVKD. The CDR3 has 11 amino acids. CDR3: CAITSMDEQYF. The CDR3, as DNA: TGTGCCATCACCTCGATGGACGAGCAGTACTTC.

In this sample, this clonotype turned up many times. The chain uses TRBV6-1 and TRBJ1-1; weak D call: TRBD1 (5 bases). This CDR3 comprises 16 residues. Germline values: CDR1 MNHNS, CDR2 SASEGT. Trimming stripped 7 bases from V and 1 base from J, with 19 bases between. The CDR3 reads CASKGPLRRTNTEAFF. DNA of the CDR3: TGTGCCAGCAAGGGACCTCTTAGGCGGACGAACACTGAAGCTTTCTTT.

The sample holds many counts of this clonotype. J is TRBJ2-1 and V is TRBV27; 8 bases fit TRBD2. Germline lookup yields CDR1 MNHEY and CDR2 SMNVEV (reference sequence). Trimming took 3 bases from V and 8 from J; bases not matched to a gene: 6. This CDR3 spans 14 amino acids. CDR3 amino acids: CASSLSGSGHEQFF. The CDR3 DNA follows: TGTGCCAGCAGTTTGAGCGGGAGTGGGCATGAGCAGTTCTTC.

This clonotype was seen ten or more times. J is TRBJ2-1 and V is TRBV12-3 or TRBV12-4; D is possibly TRBD1 or TRBD2 (5 bases each). Trimming pared 5 bases from V and 7 bases from J, leaving 15 bases between. This CDR3 is built from 14 residues. The CDR3 sequence is CASSPGPKQNEQFF. In DNA, the CDR3 is TGTGCCAGCAGTCCGGGACCCAAACAAAATGAGCAGTTCTTC.

The V call is TRBV15, the J call TRBJ2-1; weak D call: TRBD1 (7 bases). V was pared by 2 bases and J by 3 bases, with 17 bases between. The CDR3 runs to 17 residues. The germline gives CDR1 LNHNV, CDR2 YYDKDF (reference sequence). DNA for the CDR3: TGTGCCACCAGCAGAACCCCAGGGGGGCCCTACTACAATGAGCAGTTCTTC. Residues: CATSRTPGGPYYNEQFF.